These T cell receptor beta chains were read from a single sample in a study of shared clonotypes between healthy human individuals. The method was immunoSEQ multiplex PCR; TCRdb's version includes in-frame clones alone and lacks a portion of them. The table has approximately 650,000 clones, nearly 97% seen once. The sequenced sample consisted of naive CD8+ T cells sorted from blood. All receptors come from a woman aged 25-40 years in good health. Each CDR3 is given with its conserved first and last residue. Clone size is given for some rows only: seen once, a few or many times, or a class if the clone is expanded.

J gene,clone size,V gene,CDR3 protein
TRBJ2-3,-,TRBV4-1,CASSRSLAGSTGTQYF
TRBJ1-1,-,TRBV28,CASSLYTLSHEAFF
TRBJ2-1,once,TRBV5-6,CASSAAGTGNNEQFF
TRBJ2-5,once,TRBV11-2,CASSPNLETQYF
TRBJ2-5,-,TRBV4-1,CASSRRGQELQETQYF
TRBJ2-5,once,TRBV7-9,CASSPYDQGVQETQYF
TRBJ2-3,-,TRBV2,CAYKGYVLKTQYF
TRBJ2-6,-,TRBV5-6,CASSFRDPTSGANVLTF
TRBJ2-3,-,TRBV28,CASTPLRRREYGTDTQYF
TRBJ2-5,-,TRBV2,CASVDGGQYF
TRBJ1-1,-,TRBV5-1,CASSSTGVTEAFF
TRBJ2-3,-,TRBV10-1,CASSGASGRGTQYF
TRBJ1-1,-,TRBV6-5,CASSQTEYTEAFF
TRBJ2-2,-,TRBV7-8,CASSLDDGGLTGELFF
-,-,TRBV10-2,CASSESVDYEQYF
TRBJ1-5,-,TRBV15,CATSSGPLPQHF
TRBJ2-3,-,TRBV9,CASGAGGADTQYF
TRBJ2-1,few,TRBV27,CASSFPDNEQFF
TRBJ1-2,-,TRBV10-2,CASSESGTGNYGYTF
TRBJ1-5,-,TRBV28,CASSLAGQYSNQPQHF
TRBJ1-5,-,TRBV29-1,CSENQPQHF
TRBJ1-2,-,TRBV28,CASSFWGRNYGYTF
TRBJ1-1,-,TRBV16,CASSQLDRATEAFF
TRBJ1-3,-,TRBV11-2,CASSWMTGQPSGNTIYF
TRBJ1-1,once,TRBV7-6,CASSLTGGDTEAFF
TRBJ2-7,-,TRBV4-1,CASSQGTTYEQYF
TRBJ2-4,-,TRBV11-2,CASGLLAGPRLAKNIQYF
TRBJ2-7,-,TRBV27,CASSPINLGLTYEQYF
TRBJ1-2,-,TRBV6-1,CASRSIWGGDGYTF
TRBJ2-2,-,TRBV7-8,CASSLPRGLSGWNTGELFF
TRBJ2-7,-,TRBV5-6,CASSQEPSYEQYF
TRBJ2-3,-,TRBV28,CASSSQLSTDTQYF
TRBJ2-7,-,TRBV11-2,CASSLGASAISYEQYF